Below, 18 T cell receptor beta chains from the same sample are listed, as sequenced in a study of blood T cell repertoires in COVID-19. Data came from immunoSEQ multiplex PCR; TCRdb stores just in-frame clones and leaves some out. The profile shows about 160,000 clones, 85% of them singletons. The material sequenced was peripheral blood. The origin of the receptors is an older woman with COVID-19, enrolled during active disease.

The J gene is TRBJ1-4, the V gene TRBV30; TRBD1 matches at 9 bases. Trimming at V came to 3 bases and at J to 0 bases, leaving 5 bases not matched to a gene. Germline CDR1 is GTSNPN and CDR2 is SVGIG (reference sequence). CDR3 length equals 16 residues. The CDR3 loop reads CAWSLGTGTTNEKLFF. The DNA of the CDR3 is TGTGCCTGGAGCCTAGGGACAGGGACAACTAATGAAAAACTGTTTTTT.

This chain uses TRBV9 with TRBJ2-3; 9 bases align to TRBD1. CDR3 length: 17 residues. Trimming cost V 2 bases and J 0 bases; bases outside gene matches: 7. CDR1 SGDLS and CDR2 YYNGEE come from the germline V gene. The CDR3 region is CASSVPTGGPSTDTQYF. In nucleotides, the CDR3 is TGTGCCAGCAGCGTCCCAACAGGGGGCCCGAGCACAGATACGCAGTATTTT.

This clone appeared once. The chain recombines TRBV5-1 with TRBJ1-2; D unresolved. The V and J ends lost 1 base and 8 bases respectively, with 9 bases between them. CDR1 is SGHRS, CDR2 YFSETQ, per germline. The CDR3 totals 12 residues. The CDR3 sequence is CASSLSGNGYTF. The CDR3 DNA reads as TGCGCCAGCAGCTTGAGCGGGAACGGCTACACCTTC.

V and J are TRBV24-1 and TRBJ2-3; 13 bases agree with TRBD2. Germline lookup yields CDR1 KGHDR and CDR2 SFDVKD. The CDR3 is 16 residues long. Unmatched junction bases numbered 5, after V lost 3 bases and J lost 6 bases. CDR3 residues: CATSDRTSGGLDTQYF. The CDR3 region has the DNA TGTGCCACCAGTGATCGGACTAGCGGGGGTCTGGATACGCAGTATTTT.

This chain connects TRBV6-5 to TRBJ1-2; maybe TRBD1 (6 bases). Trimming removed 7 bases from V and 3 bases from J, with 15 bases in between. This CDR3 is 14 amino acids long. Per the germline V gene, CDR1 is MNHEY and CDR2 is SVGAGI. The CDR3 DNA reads TGTGCCAGCACCTCAACACAGGGTTACTATGGCTACACCTTC. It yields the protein CASTSTQGYYGYTF.

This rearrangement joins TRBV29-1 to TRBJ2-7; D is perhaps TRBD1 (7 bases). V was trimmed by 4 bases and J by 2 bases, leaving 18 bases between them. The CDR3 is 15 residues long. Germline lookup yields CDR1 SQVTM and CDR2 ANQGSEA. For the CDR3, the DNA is TGCAGCGTTGCGGGGCATCCAGGGGGGACCTACGAGCAGTACTTC. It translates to CSVAGHPGGTYEQYF.

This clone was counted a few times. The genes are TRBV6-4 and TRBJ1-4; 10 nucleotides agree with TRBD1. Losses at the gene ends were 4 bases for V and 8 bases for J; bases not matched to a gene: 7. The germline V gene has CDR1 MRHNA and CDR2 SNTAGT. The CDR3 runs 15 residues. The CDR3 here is CASSATGTGAEKLFF. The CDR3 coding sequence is TGTGCCAGCAGTGCCACCGGGACAGGGGCAGAAAAACTGTTTTTT.

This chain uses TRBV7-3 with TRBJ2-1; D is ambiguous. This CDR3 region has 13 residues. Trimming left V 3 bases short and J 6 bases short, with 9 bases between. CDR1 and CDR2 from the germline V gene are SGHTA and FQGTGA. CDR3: CASSFLEINEQFF. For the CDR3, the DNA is TGTGCCAGCAGCTTTCTAGAAATCAATGAGCAGTTCTTC.

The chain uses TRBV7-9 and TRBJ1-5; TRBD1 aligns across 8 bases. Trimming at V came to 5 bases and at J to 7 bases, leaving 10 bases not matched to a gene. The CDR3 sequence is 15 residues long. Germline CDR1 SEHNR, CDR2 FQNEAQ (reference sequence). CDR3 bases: TGTGCCAGCAGCCCCCCCGGACAGGGCGGCCAGCCCCAGCATTTT. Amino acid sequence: CASSPPGQGGQPQHF.

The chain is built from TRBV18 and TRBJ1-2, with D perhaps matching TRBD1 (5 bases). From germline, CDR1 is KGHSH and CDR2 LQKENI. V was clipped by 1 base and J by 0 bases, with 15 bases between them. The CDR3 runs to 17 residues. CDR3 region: CASSPQLGRAPNYGYTF. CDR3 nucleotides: TGTGCCAGCTCACCACAACTGGGCAGGGCTCCTAACTATGGCTACACCTTC.

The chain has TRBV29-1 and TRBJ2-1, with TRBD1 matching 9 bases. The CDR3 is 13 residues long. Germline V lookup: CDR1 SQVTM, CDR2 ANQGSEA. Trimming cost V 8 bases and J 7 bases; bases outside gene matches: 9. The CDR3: CSSLGTGYNEQFF. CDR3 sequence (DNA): TGCAGCTCCCTGGGGACAGGGTATAATGAGCAGTTCTTC.

In DNA form, the CDR3 reads TGTGCCAGCAGCCCAACAAACAGGGGAGTTGAAAAACTGTTTTTT. This encodes CASSPTNRGVEKLFF. The V and J genes are TRBV11-2 and TRBJ1-4, with 7 bases lining up with TRBD1. Germline values: CDR1 SGHAT, CDR2 FQNNGV. V gave up 5 bases and J gave up 7 bases; unmatched junction bases: 10. The CDR3 is 15 amino acids.

Here the CDR3 DNA reads TGTGCTAGTGGGGTTGACAGCACCACTGGAAACACCATATATTTT. Amino acid sequence: CASGVDSTTGNTIYF. V gene TRBV12-5 combines with J gene TRBJ1-3; the D gene is possibly TRBD1 (5 bases). The CDR3 spans 15 residues. Trimming shortened V by 6 bases and J by 2 bases, and 14 bases separated the two germline ends. Germline lookup yields CDR1 LGHNT and CDR2 FRNRAP.

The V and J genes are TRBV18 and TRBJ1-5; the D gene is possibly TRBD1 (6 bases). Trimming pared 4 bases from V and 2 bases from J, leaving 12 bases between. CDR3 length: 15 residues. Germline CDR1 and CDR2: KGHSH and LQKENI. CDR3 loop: CASSLGRQGNQPQHF. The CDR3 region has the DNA TGTGCCAGCTCACTTGGGAGACAGGGCAATCAGCCCCAGCATTTT.

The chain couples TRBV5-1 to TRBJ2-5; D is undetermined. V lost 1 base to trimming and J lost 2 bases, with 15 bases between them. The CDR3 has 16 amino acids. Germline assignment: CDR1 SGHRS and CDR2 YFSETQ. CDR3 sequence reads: CASSLLSSPGQETQYF. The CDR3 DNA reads TGCGCCAGCAGCTTGCTTTCTAGTCCGGGTCAAGAGACCCAGTACTTC.

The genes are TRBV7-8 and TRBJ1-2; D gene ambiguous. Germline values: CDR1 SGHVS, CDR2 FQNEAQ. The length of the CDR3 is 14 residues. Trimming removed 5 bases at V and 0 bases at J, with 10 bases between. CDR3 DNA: TGTGCCAGCAGCCCCGAGATAGCTAACTATGGCTACACCTTC. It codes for CASSPEIANYGYTF. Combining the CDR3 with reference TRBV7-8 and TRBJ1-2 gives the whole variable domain GAGVSQSPRYKVAKRGQDVALRCDPISGHVSLFWYQQALGQGPEFLTYFQNEAQLDKSGLPSDRFFAERPEGSVSTLKIQRTQQEDSAVYLCASSPEIANYGYTFGSGTRLTVV.

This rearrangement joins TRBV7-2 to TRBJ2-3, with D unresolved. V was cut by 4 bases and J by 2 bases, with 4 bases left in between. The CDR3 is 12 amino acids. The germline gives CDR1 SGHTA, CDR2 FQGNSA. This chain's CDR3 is CASSYNTDTQYF. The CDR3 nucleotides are TGTGCCAGCAGCTACAACACAGATACGCAGTATTTT.

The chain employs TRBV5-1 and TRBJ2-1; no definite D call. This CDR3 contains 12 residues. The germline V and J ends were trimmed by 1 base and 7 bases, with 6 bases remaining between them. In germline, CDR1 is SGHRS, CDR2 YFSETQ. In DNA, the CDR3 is TGCGCCAGCAGCTTGCCGTTTAATGAGCAGTTCTTC. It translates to CASSLPFNEQFF. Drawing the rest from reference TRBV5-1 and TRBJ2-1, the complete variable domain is KAGVTQTPRYLIKTRGQQVTLSCSPISGHRSVSWYQQTPGQGLQFLFEYFSETQRNKGNFPGRFSGRQFSNSRSEMNVSTLELGDSALYLCASSLPFNEQFFGPGTRLTVL.